Below, one TCR beta chain is given with its context. Its antigen is as yet unknown. The sample belongs to a study of persistence of HIV-infected CD4 T cells. The immunoSEQ assay was version 4, run in survey mode. The repertoire was sequenced with immunoSEQ multiplex PCR; TCRdb's copy has only in-frame clones and lacks some. The sample records some 41,000 clones, 87% being singletons. This nonspecific control used anti-CD3/anti-CD28 bead stimulation of CD4+ T cells. Sorting selected CD4+ T cells upregulating both CD40 ligand and CD69. Study-level findings and limits: CMV- and Gag-responding cells had lower TCRbeta richness than CD3/CD28-responding cells.

Germline V CDR1 and CDR2: SGHNT, YYREEE (reference sequence). Trimming removed 4 bases at V and 0 bases at J, with 10 bases between. The CDR3 sequence is 14 residues long. The sequence was collected from an adult man with HIV who was CMV-seropositive. The sequenced sample was CD4+ T cells sorted from PBMCs after roughly 18-hour stimulation, obtained from a patient who received antiretroviral therapy. This sequence joins TRBV5-4 and TRBJ1-1, with D possibly matching TRBD1 (6 bases). The CDR3 DNA reads TGTGCCAGCAGCCCTCGGACAGTGAACACTGAAGCTTTCTTT. This sequence encodes CASSPRTVNTEAFF.